The text below deals with one T cell receptor beta chain. Its specific antigen is unknown. No base qualities exist here, and no much larger clone lies one base off it. Looking up the germline V gene yields CDR1 SGHDN and CDR2 FVKESK. Trimming at the junction amounts to 10 bases on V and 7 bases on J, and the germline ends lie 20 bases apart. The CDR3 holds 13 amino acids from the cysteine to the phenylalanine. The CDR3 DNA has 39 bases and is translated from base 1. This sample is part of a study of T cells in localized non-small cell lung cancer (dated by TCRdb to about 2020). Context from the whole study: Comparing tumors with uninvolved tumor-adjacent lungs, the study looked at the T cell repertoires of 236 patients with early-stage NSCLC. All 220 or so NSCLC patients in the cohort were treatment-naive and had localized lung tumors that were resected. A mean age of 66.3 years was recorded for the NSCLC patients, of whom more than 120 were male and 90 to 110 were female. Here is what the overall study found, with its caveats: A median of around 57 of the top 100 tumor clones turned up in the paired uninvolved adjacent lung, and 25 to 35 of those clones also ranked among the top 100 of that same adjacent lung. Because the study design was exploratory, TCR variables were selected using unadjusted p-values without false-discovery rate correction. Longer overall survival was associated with higher blood T cell density, whereas shorter survival was associated with higher adjacent-lung clonality. Because multi-region tumor sequencing was not done, intratumor heterogeneity could not be ruled out. The highest T cell clonality was observed in uninvolved tumor-adjacent lung, where clonality exceeded that of tumor, suggesting that antigenic responses were more focused in uninvolved tumor-adjacent lung.

Uninvolved adjacent lung was sampled at least 2 cm away from the tumor margin, and two independent pathologists confirmed that the tissue had no atypia. At diagnosis, peripheral blood, uninvolved tumor-adjacent lung and tumor were collected and were preserved as a mix of fresh-frozen and FFPE material. TCR beta CDR3 regions were sequenced from DNA using the immunoSEQ Assay. The paper's processing steps were these. T cell density was computed as TCR beta template counts normalized to usable DNA estimated by amplifying housekeeping genes. Richness was estimated using the preseqR package, with extrapolation to 400,000 templates for PBMC samples and to 120,000 templates for tissue samples. Clonality was calculated as one minus Pielou's evenness. Tissue-enriched TCRs were identified by differential abundance testing using productive amino-acid clonotypes, minimum total count 5 and alpha 0.1. The Jaccard Index and the Morisita Overlap Index were used to measure repertoire overlap between compartments. TCR beta CDR3s were clustered by GLIPH together with public tetramer-defined viral CDR3s, and at least three viral sequences plus V-gene enrichment were required for viral motifs. In TCRdb, the immuneACCESS table is reduced to in-frame sequences with V and J assigned. These tables do not hold every clone; where another copy was compared, an unresolved V gene accounts for under half, and the others remain unexplained. V and J calls and clone size are given by that table; D and trimming were obtained from the DNA. The sample data list 1,500 to 2,000 clones, and around a sixth of these were observed just once. Clones ranked in the top ten supply 13% to 15% of the sample.

The sequences come from normal lung tissue next to the tumor, collected before any cancer treatment. The chain is made from TRBV14 and TRBJ2-7; a weak D assignment points to TRBD2 (6 bases agree). The sequence was collected from a man aged 40-75 years with stage II squamous cell lung carcinoma. The CDR3 is CATTGEPSGEQYF. Read as DNA, the sequence is TGTGCCACCACGGGGGAACCCTCGGGGGAGCAGTACTTC.